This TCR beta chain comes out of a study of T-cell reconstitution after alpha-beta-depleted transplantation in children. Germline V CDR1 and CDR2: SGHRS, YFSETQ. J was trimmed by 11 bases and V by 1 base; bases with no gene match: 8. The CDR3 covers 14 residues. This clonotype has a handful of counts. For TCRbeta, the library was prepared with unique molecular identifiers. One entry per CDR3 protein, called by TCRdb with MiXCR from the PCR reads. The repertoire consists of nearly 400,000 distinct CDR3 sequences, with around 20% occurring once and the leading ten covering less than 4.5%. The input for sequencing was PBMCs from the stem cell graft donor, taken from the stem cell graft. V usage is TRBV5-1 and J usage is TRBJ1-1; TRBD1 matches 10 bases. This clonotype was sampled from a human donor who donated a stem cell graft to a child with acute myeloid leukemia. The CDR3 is CASSLFRDRGDAFF. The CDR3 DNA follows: TGCGCCAGCAGCTTGTTCCGGGACAGGGGAGATGCTTTCTTT.